This TCR beta chain was sequenced for a study of PD-L1 blockade in urothelial cancer. Study context: Blood underwent analysis 3 weeks (second dose) and 6 weeks after treatment began.

V gave up 6 bases and J gave up 5 bases; unmatched junction bases: 11. The CDR3 runs to 15 residues. Germline V gene data show CDR1 as ENHRY and CDR2 as SYGVKD. Using immunoSEQ multiplex PCR, the repertoire was profiled, and TCRdb retains in-frame clones only, with some absent. The sample records about 120,000 clones, around 88% being singletons. Indicated time point: peripheral blood 6 weeks after treatment start. The source is a man aged 55-75 years with urothelial cancer. Source: PBMCs, taken around atezolizumab (anti-PD-L1) treatment. The chain joins TRBV10-3 to TRBJ2-5; TRBD1 agrees at 8 bases. The CDR3 DNA sequence: TGTGCCATCAGAAGCAAACAGGGGGAAACGGAGACCCAGTACTTC. This translates into CAIRSKQGETETQYF.